The 28 T cell receptor beta chains below were found in one sample sequenced in a study of Ad26.COV2.S vaccination and SARS-CoV-2 variants (dated by TCRdb to about 2021). This specimen's treatment or condition label, per the study, means: 19 received Ad26.COV2.S at low or high dose, single or two shots; five or six received placebo; per-sample allocation not given. Repertoires of vaccine and placebo recipients were sequenced from samples collected on day 63 after the first injection. The library came from the immunoSEQ multiplex PCR assay. TCRdb's version of the immuneACCESS table is confined to in-frame rearrangements and falls short of the full clone set. An unresolved V gene accounts for under half of the shortfall where checked; the remainder is of unknown origin. A total of approximately 280,000 clones appear in this sample, about 89% of them only once. The ten largest clones add up to roughly 3.5% of the sample.

Sequencing used peripheral blood, obtained in a trial of Ad26.COV2.S vaccine versus placebo. These receptors were taken from a person between 18 and 65 years old who received the Ad26.COV2.S COVID-19 vaccine or a placebo.

The V call is TRBV6-2 or TRBV6-3, the J call TRBJ2-2; tentatively, D is TRBD2 (5 bases). Germline CDR1 reads MNHEY; CDR2 reads SVGEGT. Trimming cost V 4 bases and J 0 bases, with 15 bases left between them. The CDR3 spans 17 residues. CDR3 nucleotides: TGTGCCAGCAGTTCCTCACTAGTCCTAGCGAACACCGGGGAGCTGTTTTTT. Its protein product is CASSSSLVLANTGELFF.

The sample holds one count of this clone. The rearrangement links TRBV10-2 to TRBJ2-7, with D perhaps TRBD1 (6 bases). The CDR3 length is 13 residues. Trimming pared 6 bases from V and 7 bases from J, leaving 16 bases between. Germline V CDR1 and CDR2: WSHSY, SAAADI. CDR3 sequence (DNA): TGCGCCAGCAGGGCGAACAGGGCCGGTGAGCAGTACTTC. Protein product: CASRANRAGEQYF.

This clone was counted a few times. The chain uses TRBV19 and TRBJ2-7; 8 bases are a match to TRBD1. Germline CDR1 is LNHDA and CDR2 is SQIVND (reference sequence). CDR3 length equals 14 residues. The V gene end was trimmed by 5 bases and the J gene end by 2 bases; junction bases not matched to a gene: 5. This CDR3 is CASSPDRATYEQYF. The CDR3 DNA reads TGTGCCAGTAGTCCGGACAGGGCTACCTACGAGCAGTACTTC.

This clone was recorded a few times. The J gene is TRBJ2-7, the V gene TRBV10-1; no clear D. This CDR3 comprises 12 residues. V was shortened by 0 bases and J by 11 bases, with 11 bases between the two germline ends. Germline values: CDR1 WNHNN, CDR2 SYGVQD (reference sequence). CDR3 in DNA: TGCGCCAGCAGTGAGTCCACGGCGGTGAAGTACTTC. This translates into CASSESTAVKYF.

About this clone: Within the sample, other DNA sequences also encode this same CDR3. The rearrangement links TRBV18 to TRBJ2-7, with D unclear. The CDR3 is made up of 11 amino acids. CDR1 and CDR2 from the germline V gene are KGHSH and LQKENI. The ends were cut back, 3 bases at V and 4 bases at J, with 4 bases in the middle. CDR3 region: CASSPDYEQYF. The DNA of the CDR3 is TGTGCCAGCTCACCCGATTACGAGCAGTACTTC.

The rearrangement uses TRBV30 and TRBJ1-5; D might be TRBD1 (6 bases). Trimming stripped 8 bases from V and 5 bases from J, with 16 bases between. Germline V lookup: CDR1 GTSNPN, CDR2 SVGIG (reference sequence). This CDR3 spans 13 amino acids. The CDR3, as DNA: TGTGCCACTAGGGGGGCTGGAGATCAGCCCCAGCATTTT. Amino acid sequence: CATRGAGDQPQHF.

The CDR3 loop reads CASKPTVSTEAFF. The CDR3 DNA sequence: TGTGCCAGCAAGCCGACGGTGAGCACTGAAGCTTTCTTT. The chain is built from TRBV6-6 and TRBJ1-1; D is unresolved. Germline V gene data show CDR1 as MNHNY and CDR2 as SVGAGI (reference sequence). V was pared by 7 bases and J by 4 bases, with 13 bases between. The CDR3 length is 13 residues.

This clone has only a few counts. The chain uses TRBV10-3 and TRBJ1-1; 8 bases fit TRBD1. J lost 2 bases, V lost 11 bases, and 13 bases had no gene match. This CDR3 is 15 amino acids long. The V gene's germline CDR1 is ENHRY and CDR2 SYGVKD. The CDR3 nucleotides are TGTGCCTCCCTGCCTTCCGGGACAGGTAACACTGAAGCTTTCTTT. This translates into CASLPSGTGNTEAFF.

The chain carries TRBV7-3 and TRBJ2-5; D perhaps matches TRBD1 (6 bases). In germline, CDR1 is SGHTA, CDR2 FQGTGA. The CDR3 sequence is 16 residues long. V shed 1 base and J shed 5 bases, with 17 bases lying between them. The CDR3 sequence: CASSLIGSQGWETQYF. CDR3 DNA sequence: TGTGCCAGCAGCTTAATAGGGTCACAGGGTTGGGAGACCCAGTACTTC.

Only one count was recorded for this clone. The chain links TRBV10-3 to TRBJ1-1, with TRBD1 matching over 8 bases. V shed 9 bases, J shed 2 bases, and the junction held 5 bases outside the gene matches. The CDR3 has 13 residues. From germline, CDR1 is ENHRY and CDR2 SYGVKD. In DNA form, the CDR3 reads TGTGCCATAAGACAGGGGCAAAACACTGAAGCTTTCTTT. Translation: CAIRQGQNTEAFF.

About this clone: Other DNA sequences in the sample encode the same CDR3. The rearrangement uses TRBV3-1 (or the pseudogene TRBV3-2) and TRBJ2-3; 8 positions agree with TRBD2. Germline CDR1 LGHDT, CDR2 YNNKEL (reference sequence). The CDR3 has 17 amino acids. J lost 2 bases, V lost 0 bases, and 7 bases had no gene match. CDR3 DNA: TGTGCCAGCAGCCAAGACGGCGCGGGGGGCCTCACAGATACGCAGTATTTT. As protein: CASSQDGAGGLTDTQYF.

V is TRBV30 and J is TRBJ2-4; D is possibly TRBD1 (6 bases). CDR1 and CDR2 (germline): GTSNPN, SVGIG (reference sequence). Trimming took 5 bases from V and 8 from J, leaving 13 bases between them. The CDR3 is 12 residues long. CDR3 coding DNA: TGTGCCTGGGCTGGACAGTGGGACATTCAGTACTTC. Translated: CAWAGQWDIQYF.

The chain employs TRBV10-3 and TRBJ1-6, with D possibly matching TRBD1 (6 bases). Trimming removed 5 bases at V and 5 bases at J, with 10 bases between. The CDR3 is made up of 14 amino acids. Per the germline V gene, CDR1 is ENHRY and CDR2 is SYGVKD. CDR3 loop: CAISPRGDNSPLHF. The CDR3 DNA follows: TGTGCCATCAGTCCGAGGGGGGATAATTCACCCCTCCACTTT.

CDR3 amino acids: CASSPHVTSRELFF. CDR3 coding DNA: TGTGCCAGCAGCCCGCACGTAACCTCCCGGGAGCTGTTTTTT. The chain couples TRBV11-3 to TRBJ2-2, with no clear D. CDR3 length: 14 amino acids. V was cut by 5 bases and J by 9 bases, with 16 bases left in between. Germline V CDR1 and CDR2: SGHNT, YENEEA.

The rearrangement uses TRBV7-2 and TRBJ1-2, with a tentative D call TRBD1 (5 bases). The CDR3 runs 14 residues. The V end lost 5 bases, the J end lost 5 bases, and 15 bases lay between the germline ends. Per germline, CDR1 SGHTA and CDR2 FQGNSA. Here the CDR3 reads CASSEGMAPYGYTF. Here the CDR3 DNA reads TGTGCCAGCAGCGAGGGGATGGCCCCTTATGGCTACACCTTC.

J is TRBJ2-3 and V is TRBV11-2, with 8 bases lining up with TRBD1. The CDR3 loop spans 15 amino acids. V shed 6 bases and J 6 bases; nucleotides not matched to a gene: 11. CDR1 and CDR2 from the germline V gene are SGHAT and FQNNGV. CDR3 amino acids: CASSLTGGKGDTQYF. Here the CDR3 DNA reads TGTGCCAGCAGTCTTACAGGGGGGAAAGGCGATACGCAGTATTTT.

The genes are TRBV5-1 and TRBJ2-6; D gene unclear. Between the trimmed V and J ends, which lost 2 bases and 2 bases, there was a span of 14 bases. Germline V gene data show CDR1 as SGHRS and CDR2 as YFSETQ. The length of the CDR3 is 17 residues. The CDR3: CASSLNPGATGANVLTF. The DNA for the CDR3 is TGCGCCAGCAGCTTAAATCCGGGCGCAACTGGGGCCAACGTCCTGACTTTC. The full variable domain, its missing parts supplied by reference TRBV5-1 and TRBJ2-6, is KAGVTQTPRYLIKTRGQQVTLSCSPISGHRSVSWYQQTPGQGLQFLFEYFSETQRNKGNFPGRFSGRQFSNSRSEMNVSTLELGDSALYLCASSLNPGATGANVLTFGAGSRLTVL.

V is TRBV2 and J is TRBJ2-1, with 8 bases fitting TRBD2. This CDR3 contains 14 residues. Germline lookup yields CDR1 SNHLY and CDR2 FYNNEI. Germline trimming cut 2 bases from V and 7 bases from J; bases unmatched to any gene: 4. The CDR3 coding sequence is TGTGCCAGCAGTGAATTCCGGGGGGGTAATGAGCAGTTCTTC. It specifies CASSEFRGGNEQFF.

Here the CDR3 DNA reads TGTGCCAGCAGCAATACGACAGGGGGCAATTCACCCCTCCACTTT. This translates into CASSNTTGGNSPLHF. V and J are TRBV21-1 and TRBJ1-6; the table's D call TRBD1 went unverified against the DNA. TRBV21-1 is designated a pseudogene. CDR3 length: 15 residues.

The V gene is TRBV29-1, the J gene TRBJ2-7, with TRBD1 matching 7 bases. J lost 6 bases, V lost 4 bases, and 12 bases had no gene match. This CDR3 is built from 14 residues. CDR1 is SQVTM and CDR2 is ANQGSEA in the germline V gene. CDR3: CSVAPNRGKGEQYF. In DNA, the CDR3 is TGCAGCGTTGCCCCTAACAGGGGTAAAGGCGAGCAGTACTTC.

The rearrangement uses TRBV5-1 and TRBJ2-5; D is ambiguous. The CDR3 runs 15 residues. Trimming removed 0 bases from V and 0 bases from J, with 9 bases in between. Germline CDR1 reads SGHRS; CDR2 reads YFSETQ. The DNA for the CDR3 is TGCGCCAGCAGCTTGGCAGAGACAAACCAAGAGACCCAGTACTTC. This gives the protein CASSLAETNQETQYF. The whole variable domain, filled in from reference TRBV5-1 and TRBJ2-5, reads KAGVTQTPRYLIKTRGQQVTLSCSPISGHRSVSWYQQTPGQGLQFLFEYFSETQRNKGNFPGRFSGRQFSNSRSEMNVSTLELGDSALYLCASSLAETNQETQYFGPGTRLLVL.

This sequence joins TRBV30 and TRBJ2-5; D is ambiguous. The germline V gene has CDR1 GTSNPN and CDR2 SVGIG (reference sequence). Deletions cut 0 bases from V and 5 bases from J, with 4 bases between. The CDR3 sequence is 11 residues long. Here the CDR3 reads CAWSVVETQYF. The CDR3 DNA is TGTGCCTGGAGTGTAGTTGAGACCCAGTACTTC. Supplemented by reference TRBV30 and TRBJ2-5, the full variable domain reads SQTIHQWPATLVQPVGSPLSLECTVEGTSNPNLYWYRQAAGRGLQLLFYSVGIGQISSEVPQNLSASRPQDRQFILSSKKLLLSDSGFYLCAWSVVETQYFGPGTRLLVL.

This clone occurred once. The J gene is TRBJ1-2, the V gene TRBV5-5; TRBD1 matches 9 bases. This CDR3 is built from 14 residues. Germline trimming cut 4 bases from V and 4 bases from J; bases unmatched to any gene: 5. Germline V CDR1 and CDR2: SGHKS, YYEKEE (reference sequence). The CDR3 sequence: CASSKTTGGYGYTF. For the CDR3, the DNA is TGTGCCAGCAGCAAGACGACAGGGGGCTATGGCTACACCTTC.

The chain employs TRBV5-1 and TRBJ2-2; no clear D gene. This CDR3 comprises 15 residues. V gave up 2 bases and J gave up 4 bases, with 12 bases separating them. The germline CDR1 and CDR2 sequences are SGHRS and YFSETQ. In nucleotides, the CDR3 is TGCGCCAGCAGCTTCCAGACTTCGGGCACCGGGGAGCTGTTTTTT. Protein product: CASSFQTSGTGELFF.

The genes are TRBV6-1 and TRBJ2-3; a possible D gene is TRBD2 (5 bases). The V end was cut by 2 bases, the J end by 5 bases, with 14 bases between. The CDR3 is made up of 15 amino acids. CDR1 MNHNS and CDR2 SASEGT come from the germline V gene. In nucleotides, the CDR3 is TGTGCCAGCAGTGAATTCGCGGGTATGGGAGATACGCAGTATTTT. The encoded protein is CASSEFAGMGDTQYF.

The chain combines TRBV18 with TRBJ1-2; 9 bases line up with TRBD1. In germline, CDR1 is KGHSH, CDR2 LQKENI. The CDR3 loop spans 17 amino acids. Losses at the gene ends were 3 bases for V and 4 bases for J; bases not matched to a gene: 12. CDR3 amino acids: CASSPGQGRGVIYGYTF. CDR3 DNA sequence: TGTGCCAGCTCACCCGGACAGGGGCGCGGAGTTATCTATGGCTACACCTTC.

The V gene is TRBV18, the J gene TRBJ2-1; 7 bases fit TRBD1. CDR1 is KGHSH and CDR2 is LQKENI in the germline V gene. The CDR3 runs to 12 residues. V shed 4 bases, J shed 10 bases, and the junction held 4 bases outside the gene matches. The CDR3 DNA follows: TGTGCCAGCTCACTACAGGGGATGGAGCAGTTCTTC. Encoded protein: CASSLQGMEQFF.

The V gene is TRBV2, the J gene TRBJ2-5; D gene uncertain. CDR3 length: 15 residues. Germline CDR1 SNHLY, CDR2 FYNNEI. V was trimmed by 2 bases and J by 4 bases, leaving 14 bases between them. The CDR3, as DNA: TGTGCCAGCAGTGAAATGCGGAGTGGCCCAGAGACCCAGTACTTC. This codes for CASSEMRSGPETQYF.